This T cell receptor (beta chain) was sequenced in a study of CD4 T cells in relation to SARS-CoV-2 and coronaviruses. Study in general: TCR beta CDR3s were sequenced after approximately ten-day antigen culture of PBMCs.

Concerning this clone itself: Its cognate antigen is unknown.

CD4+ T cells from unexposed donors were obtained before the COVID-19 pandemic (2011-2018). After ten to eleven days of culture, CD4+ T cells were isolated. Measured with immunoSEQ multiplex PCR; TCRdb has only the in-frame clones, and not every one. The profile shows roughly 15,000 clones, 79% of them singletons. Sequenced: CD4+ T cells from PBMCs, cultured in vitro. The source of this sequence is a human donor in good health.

CDR3 loop: CAISDTAGTEAFF. The CDR3 DNA sequence: TGTGCCATCAGCGACACGGCAGGCACTGAAGCTTTCTTT. The V gene is TRBV10-3, the J gene TRBJ1-1; D remains ambiguous. Trimming shortened V by 6 bases and J by 4 bases, and 12 bases separated the two germline ends. The germline V gene has CDR1 ENHRY and CDR2 SYGVKD. The CDR3 has 13 amino acids.